These 17 T cell receptor beta chains were sequenced from one sample in a study of yellow fever vaccine responses in identical twins. TCRdb analysed the RT-PCR reads with MiXCR anew, one entry per CDR3 protein. This sample has about 11,000 distinct CDR3 sequences; 77% occur once, and the top ten carry almost 7.5%. The specimen was T cells from blood (PBMCs), unsorted or a sorted subset (not recorded which), collected before or after yellow fever vaccination (not recorded which). Receptor source: a woman aged 18 to 35 who received the yellow fever vaccine.

The rearrangement links TRBV12-5 to TRBJ2-2; D is perhaps TRBD2 (6 bases). V lost 6 bases, J lost 3 bases, and 17 bases lay in between. The CDR3 totals 16 residues. Per germline, CDR1 LGHNT and CDR2 FRNRAP. CDR3 in amino acids: CASGDAGTGHTGELFF. The CDR3 region has the DNA TGTGCTAGTGGGGACGCGGGGACCGGACACACCGGGGAGCTGTTTTTT.

This clonotype came up a few times. This rearrangement joins TRBV14 to TRBJ2-7; unclear D gene. Germline CDR1 is SGHDN and CDR2 is FVKESK. Trimming left V 4 bases short and J 2 bases short, with 15 bases between. CDR3 size: 15 residues. The CDR3 is CASSRTRAVAYEQYF. The CDR3, as DNA: TGTGCCAGCAGCCGAACTCGGGCAGTTGCCTACGAGCAGTACTTC.

V and J are TRBV7-6 and TRBJ2-5; no clear D gene. The CDR3 loop spans 13 amino acids. The germline CDR1 and CDR2 sequences are SGHVS and FNYEAQ. Trimming removed 5 bases from V and 2 bases from J, with 9 bases in between. CDR3 sequence: CASSLPLQETQYF. The CDR3 DNA reads as TGTGCCAGCAGCCTCCCCCTTCAAGAGACCCAGTACTTC.

This rearrangement joins TRBV4-1 to TRBJ2-1, with D possibly matching TRBD2 (6 bases). CDR3 length equals 17 residues. Germline V gives CDR1 MGHRA, CDR2 YSYEKL. Trimming removed 4 bases at V and 2 bases at J, with 18 bases between. For the CDR3, the DNA is TGCGCCAGCAGCCCTACTTCTCTGGGGGGTCCCTACAATGAGCAGTTCTTC. Translating gives CASSPTSLGGPYNEQFF.

This chain uses TRBV5-5 with TRBJ1-5, with TRBD1 matching 7 bases. The trim removed 2 bases at V and 2 bases at J, leaving 1 base unmatched. The germline CDR1 and CDR2 sequences are SGHKS and YYEKEE (reference sequence). The CDR3 runs to 14 residues. The CDR3 is CASSFGQGNQPQHF. CDR3 in DNA: TGTGCCAGCAGCTTTGGACAGGGCAATCAGCCCCAGCATTTT.

The chain recombines TRBV10-3 with TRBJ2-5; D call uncertain. The CDR3 has 14 residues. The V gene's germline CDR1 is ENHRY and CDR2 SYGVKD. Trimming took 8 bases from V and 5 from J, leaving 18 bases between them. CDR3 protein: CAIQNRIILETQYF. The CDR3 DNA is TGTGCCATCCAAAATCGGATTATTTTGGAGACCCAGTACTTC.

The J gene is TRBJ2-1, the V gene TRBV11-1; D not resolved. The ends were cut back, 3 bases at V and 6 bases at J, with 6 bases in the middle. CDR1 and CDR2 from the germline V gene are SGHAT and FQDESV (reference sequence). The CDR3 is 12 amino acids. In DNA, the CDR3 is TGTGCCAGCAGCTTCGGCGCCAATGAGCAGTTCTTC. Protein sequence: CASSFGANEQFF.

The chain employs TRBV11-3 and TRBJ2-1; TRBD2 agrees at 8 bases. The V gene end was trimmed by 7 bases and the J gene end by 9 bases; junction bases not matched to a gene: 8. Germline V gene lookup returns CDR1 SGHNT and CDR2 YENEEA. The CDR3 is made up of 13 amino acids. The CDR3, as DNA: TGTGCCAGCAACCCTACGGGGGGGGGTGAGCAGTTCTTC. It is translated as CASNPTGGGEQFF.

The table lists this clonotype with a few counts. This rearrangement joins TRBV7-9 to TRBJ2-1; unclear D gene. CDR3 length: 11 residues. Germline V gene lookup returns CDR1 SEHNR and CDR2 FQNEAQ (reference sequence). The V gene lost 5 bases and the J gene lost 9 bases, with 8 bases spanning the gap. CDR3 amino acids: CASSPSVEQFF. The CDR3, as DNA: TGTGCCAGCAGCCCCAGCGTTGAGCAGTTCTTC.

The CDR3 nucleotides are TGTGCCAGCAGTGAACCCGGGGGGGGAGCCTACAATGAGCAGTTCTTC. It codes for CASSEPGGGAYNEQFF. The chain has TRBV2 and TRBJ2-1; 8 nucleotides align to TRBD2. V was clipped by 2 bases and J by 2 bases; unmatched bases: 5. This CDR3 is 16 amino acids long. Germline V lookup: CDR1 SNHLY, CDR2 FYNNEI.

This sequence joins TRBV5-1 and TRBJ2-3; possibly TRBD1 or TRBD2 for D (5 bases each). V lost 7 bases and J 2 bases, leaving 11 bases between the germline ends. CDR3 size: 13 residues. Per the germline V gene, CDR1 is SGHRS and CDR2 is YFSETQ. The CDR3 DNA sequence: TGCGCCAGCGGGGACGGGACCACAGATACGCAGTATTTT. Its protein is CASGDGTTDTQYF.

This rearrangement joins TRBV3-1 to TRBJ2-7; either TRBD1 or TRBD2 may fit D (6 bases each). CDR1 LGHDT and CDR2 YNNKEL come from the germline V gene (reference sequence). V was clipped by 8 bases and J by 1 base, with 9 bases between them. This CDR3 has 12 amino acids. The CDR3 bases are TGTGCCAGCGAAGGGGGGTCCTACGAGCAGTACTTC. Translation: CASEGGSYEQYF.

The V call is TRBV2, the J call TRBJ2-7, with D possibly TRBD2 on 6 matching bases. The CDR3 contains 17 residues. With 2 bases removed from V and 3 bases from J, the gap between germline ends came to 20 bases. Germline V gene lookup returns CDR1 SNHLY and CDR2 FYNNEI. The CDR3 DNA sequence: TGTGCCAGCAGTGAAACCCCCTGGACGGGAGAGTTCTACGAGCAGTACTTC. It yields the protein CASSETPWTGEFYEQYF.

This chain connects TRBV5-4 to TRBJ2-2; D unresolved. V lost 0 bases, J lost 6 bases, and 0 bases lay in between. This CDR3 is 11 amino acids long. The germline gives CDR1 SGHNT, CDR2 YYREEE (reference sequence). CDR3 sequence reads: CASSLAGELFF. The CDR3 DNA follows: TGTGCCAGCAGCTTGGCCGGGGAGCTGTTTTTT. The full variable domain, in which reference TRBV5-4 and TRBJ2-2 provide the parts outside the CDR3, is ETGVTQSPTHLIKTRGQQVTLRCSSQSGHNTVSWYQQALGQGPQFIFQYYREEENGRGNFPPRFSGLQFPNYSSELNVNALELDDSALYLCASSLAGELFFGEGSRLTVL.

J is TRBJ1-3 and V is TRBV5-6; D call uncertain. V dropped 2 bases and J dropped 0 bases, with 6 bases sitting between them. This CDR3 spans 14 amino acids. Germline values: CDR1 SGHDT, CDR2 YYEEEE. The chain's CDR3 is CASSFGNSGNTIYF. The CDR3 DNA follows: TGTGCCAGCAGCTTCGGAAACTCTGGAAACACCATATATTTT.

The chain recombines TRBV20-1 with TRBJ1-1; D gene unclear. The germline V gene has CDR1 DFQATT and CDR2 SNEGSKA (reference sequence). V gave up 7 bases and J gave up 5 bases, with 11 bases separating them. The CDR3 sequence is 11 residues long. The chain's CDR3 is CSGKVVTEAFF. Written as DNA, the CDR3 is TGCAGTGGGAAGGTGGTGACTGAAGCTTTCTTT.

The CDR3 sequence: CASNKQQGFWDTQYF. The DNA for the CDR3 is TGTGCCAGCAATAAGCAGCAGGGGTTTTGGGATACGCAGTATTTT. V is TRBV13 and J is TRBJ2-3; perhaps TRBD1 as D (6 bases). V was clipped by 7 bases and J by 6 bases, with 20 bases between them. Germline V gives CDR1 PRHDT, CDR2 FYEKMQ (reference sequence). The CDR3 runs 15 residues.